This T cell receptor beta chain was recorded in a study of T cells in Graves' hyperthyroidism and ophthalmopathy. As for the study in general: Pretreatment peripheral blood was obtained at initial diagnosis.

General study results and limits: Most clonotypes expanded in thyroid above 0.001 were likewise present in blood.

Authors of the study amplified TCR beta CDR3 regions from RNA transcripts. TCR CDR3 regions were first amplified by RT-PCR with HTBI primers. From the multiplex PCR reads, TCRdb called clonotypes with MiXCR, one entry per CDR3 protein. This table holds 600,000 to 750,000 distinct CDR3 sequences, 15% to 20% found once. The germline V gene encodes CDR1 MNHNS and CDR2 SASEGT. With 6 bases clipped from V and 3 bases from J, the junction kept 0 bases outside the gene matches. The CDR3 is made up of 12 amino acids. This clonotype has only a few counts. Antigen: not known. Exclusions: uncontrolled infection, other autoimmune disease, pregnancy, lactation.

The TCR sequence derives from a middle-aged man with Graves' hyperthyroidism. Source material: blood. The chain uses TRBV6-1 and TRBJ2-5; 8 bases agree with TRBD2. The DNA for the CDR3 is TGTGCCAGCAGGACTAGCGAAGAGACCCAGTACTTC. Protein sequence: CASRTSEETQYF.